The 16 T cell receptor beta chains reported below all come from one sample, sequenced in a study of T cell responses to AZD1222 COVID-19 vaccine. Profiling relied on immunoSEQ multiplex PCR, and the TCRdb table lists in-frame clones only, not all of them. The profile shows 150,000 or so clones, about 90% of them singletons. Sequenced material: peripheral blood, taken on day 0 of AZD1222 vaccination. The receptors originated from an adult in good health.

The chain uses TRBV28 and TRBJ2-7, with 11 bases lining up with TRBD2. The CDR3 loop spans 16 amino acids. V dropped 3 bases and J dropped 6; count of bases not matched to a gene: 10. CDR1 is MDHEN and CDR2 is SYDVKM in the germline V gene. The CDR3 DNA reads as TGTGCCAGCAGTTTTCCGGTAGCGGGAGGGCGTGGCGAGCAGTACTTC. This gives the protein CASSFPVAGGRGEQYF.

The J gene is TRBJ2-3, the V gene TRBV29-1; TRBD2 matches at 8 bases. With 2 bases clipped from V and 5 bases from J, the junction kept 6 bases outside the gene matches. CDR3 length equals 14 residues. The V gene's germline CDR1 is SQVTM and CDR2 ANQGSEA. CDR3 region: CSVELPGLGDTQYF. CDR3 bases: TGCAGCGTTGAACTACCGGGACTAGGAGATACGCAGTATTTT.

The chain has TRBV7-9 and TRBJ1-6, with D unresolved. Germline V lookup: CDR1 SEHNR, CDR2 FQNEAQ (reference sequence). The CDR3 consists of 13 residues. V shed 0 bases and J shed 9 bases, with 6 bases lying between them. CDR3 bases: TGTGCCAGCAGCTTAGCAGGAGGTTCACCCCTCCACTTT. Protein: CASSLAGGSPLHF.

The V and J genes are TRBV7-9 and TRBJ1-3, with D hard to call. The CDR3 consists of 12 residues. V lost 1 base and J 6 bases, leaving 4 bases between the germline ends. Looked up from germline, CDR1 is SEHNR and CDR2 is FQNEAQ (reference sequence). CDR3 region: CASSLVINTIYF. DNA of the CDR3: TGTGCCAGCAGCTTAGTAATAAACACCATATATTTT. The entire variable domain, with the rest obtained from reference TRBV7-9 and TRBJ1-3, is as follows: DTGVSQNPRHKITKRGQNVTFRCDPISEHNRLYWYRQTLGQGPEFLTYFQNEAQLEKSRLLSDRFSAERPKGSFSTLEIQRTEQGDSAMYLCASSLVINTIYFGEGSWLTVV.

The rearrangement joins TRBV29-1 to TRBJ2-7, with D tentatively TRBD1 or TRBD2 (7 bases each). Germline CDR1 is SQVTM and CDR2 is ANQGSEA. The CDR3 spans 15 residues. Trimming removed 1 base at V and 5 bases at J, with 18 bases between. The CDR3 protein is CSVEAGGRGLNEQYF. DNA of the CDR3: TGCAGCGTTGAAGCAGGGGGGAGGGGGCTCAACGAGCAGTACTTC.

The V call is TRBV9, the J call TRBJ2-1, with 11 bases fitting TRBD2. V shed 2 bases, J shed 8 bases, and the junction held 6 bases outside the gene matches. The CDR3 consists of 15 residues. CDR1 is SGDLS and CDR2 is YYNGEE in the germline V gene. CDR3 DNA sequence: TGTGCCAGCAGCGTCTTAGCGGGAGGGGAGGATGAGCAGTTCTTC. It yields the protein CASSVLAGGEDEQFF.

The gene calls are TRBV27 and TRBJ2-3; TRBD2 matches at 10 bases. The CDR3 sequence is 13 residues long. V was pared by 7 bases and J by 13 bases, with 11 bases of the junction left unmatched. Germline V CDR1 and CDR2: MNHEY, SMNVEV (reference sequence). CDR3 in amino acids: CASNRSGGREKYF. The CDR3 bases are TGTGCCAGCAATCGTAGCGGGGGGAGGGAAAAGTATTTT.

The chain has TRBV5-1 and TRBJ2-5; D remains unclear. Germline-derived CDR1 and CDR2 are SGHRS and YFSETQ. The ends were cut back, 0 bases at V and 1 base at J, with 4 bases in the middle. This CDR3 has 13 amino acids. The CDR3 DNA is TGCGCCAGCAGCTTGGGCCTCCAAGAGACCCAGTACTTC. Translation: CASSLGLQETQYF.

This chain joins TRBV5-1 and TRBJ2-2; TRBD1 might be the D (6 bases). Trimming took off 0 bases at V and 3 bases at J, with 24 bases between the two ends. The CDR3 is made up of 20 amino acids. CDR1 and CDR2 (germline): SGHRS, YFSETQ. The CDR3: CASSLAYGQGLKGDTGELFF. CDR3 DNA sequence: TGCGCCAGCAGCTTGGCCTACGGGCAGGGGCTCAAAGGTGACACCGGGGAGCTGTTTTTT.

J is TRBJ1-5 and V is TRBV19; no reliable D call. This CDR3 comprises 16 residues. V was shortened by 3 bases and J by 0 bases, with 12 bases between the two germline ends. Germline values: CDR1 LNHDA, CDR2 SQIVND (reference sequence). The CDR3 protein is CASSMGREYSNQPQHF. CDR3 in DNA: TGTGCCAGTAGTATGGGGAGGGAGTATAGCAATCAGCCCCAGCATTTT.

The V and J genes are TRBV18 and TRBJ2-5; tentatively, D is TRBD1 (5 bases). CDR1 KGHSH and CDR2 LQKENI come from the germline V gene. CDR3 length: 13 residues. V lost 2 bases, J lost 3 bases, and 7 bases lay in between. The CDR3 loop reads CASSPGAEETQYF. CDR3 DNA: TGTGCCAGCTCACCAGGGGCCGAAGAGACCCAGTACTTC.

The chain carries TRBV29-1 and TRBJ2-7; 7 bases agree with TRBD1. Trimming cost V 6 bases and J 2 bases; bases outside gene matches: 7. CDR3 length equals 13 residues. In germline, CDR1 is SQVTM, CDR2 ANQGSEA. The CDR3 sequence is CSVERQGAYEQYF. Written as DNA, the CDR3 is TGCAGCGTCGAACGACAGGGAGCCTACGAGCAGTACTTC.

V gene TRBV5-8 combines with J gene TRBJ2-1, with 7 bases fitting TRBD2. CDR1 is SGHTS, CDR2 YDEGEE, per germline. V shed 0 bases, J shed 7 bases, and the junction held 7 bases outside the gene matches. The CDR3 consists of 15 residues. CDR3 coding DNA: TGTGCCAGCAGCTTGGGGCGGGAGTGGAAAAATGAGCAGTTCTTC. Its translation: CASSLGREWKNEQFF. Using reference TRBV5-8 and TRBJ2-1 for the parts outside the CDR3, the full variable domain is EAGVTQSPTHLIKTRGQQATLRCSPISGHTSVYWYQQALGLGLQFLLWYDEGEERNRGNFPPRFSGRQFPNYSSELNVNALELEDSALYLCASSLGREWKNEQFFGPGTRLTVL.

The CDR3 bases are TGTGCCAGCAGCCCTGGGGAGGGCGTCAACTATGGCTACACCTTC. Residues: CASSPGEGVNYGYTF. The rearrangement uses TRBV7-9 and TRBJ1-2; D not certain. The germline V and J ends were trimmed by 5 bases and 2 bases, with 15 bases remaining between them. The CDR3 loop spans 15 amino acids. The germline gives CDR1 SEHNR, CDR2 FQNEAQ (reference sequence).

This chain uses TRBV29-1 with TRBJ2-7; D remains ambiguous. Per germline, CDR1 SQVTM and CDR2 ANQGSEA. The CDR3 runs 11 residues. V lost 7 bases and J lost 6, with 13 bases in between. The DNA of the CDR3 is TGCAGCGGAGGATCTAGGAGCGAGCAGTACTTC. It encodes CSGGSRSEQYF.

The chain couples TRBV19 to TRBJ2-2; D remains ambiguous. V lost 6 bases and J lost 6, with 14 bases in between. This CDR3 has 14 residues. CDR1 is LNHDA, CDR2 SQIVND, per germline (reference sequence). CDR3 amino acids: CASRAALLSGELFF. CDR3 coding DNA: TGTGCCAGTAGGGCGGCCCTGTTGTCCGGGGAGCTGTTTTTT. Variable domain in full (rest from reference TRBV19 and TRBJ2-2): DGGITQSPKYLFRKEGQNVTLSCEQNLNHDAMYWYRQDPGQGLRLIYYSQIVNDFQKGDIAEGYSVSREKKESFPLTVTSAQKNPTAFYLCASRAALLSGELFFGEGSRLTVL.